Many counts were recorded for the clone carrying this T cell receptor beta chain. Its antigen remains unknown. Trimming took off 6 bases at V and 9 bases at J, with 15 bases between the two ends. The CDR3 extends over 13 amino acids. These data belong to a study of CD8 T cells in ankylosing spondylitis. Study-level results: Disease-associated clones were reportedly significantly overrepresented in matched ankylosing spondylitis synovial fluid. Some motif variants were previously reported in reactive arthritis synovial fluid and blood. A motif in TCR beta, a set of roughly eight highly homologous variants, appeared characteristic of ankylosing spondylitis blood. Clones that were linked to disease were CD8+ and were relatively rare in peripheral blood.

It was by quantitative 5'-RACE with molecular barcodes that TCR beta libraries were made. Each CDR3 protein gets one entry after TCRdb re-called the 5' RACE reads with MiXCR. The repertoire consists of about 750,000 distinct CDR3 sequences, with around 20% occurring once and the leading ten covering 15% to 20%. The source material was blood, either unsorted or a sorted T cell fraction (not recorded which). The V and J genes are TRBV12-3 or TRBV12-4 and TRBJ2-1, with TRBD2 as a possible D gene (6 bases). The sequence was collected from a male donor with ankylosing spondylitis. CDR3 amino acids: CASSRGTYFEQFF. CDR3 coding DNA: TGTGCCAGCAGCCGCGGGACTTATTTTGAGCAGTTCTTC.